One sample yielded the 21 T cell receptor beta chains listed below, sequenced in a study of T-cell memory formation after mild COVID-19. TCRdb passed the 5' RACE reads through MiXCR, listing each CDR3 protein once. The table shows 45,000 to 65,000 distinct CDR3 sequences, with over 9% occurring only once. The sample taken for sequencing was PBMCs or a T cell subset sorted from them (not recorded which). These TCRs come from an adult woman who had mild COVID-19 (a few samples of this study predate the infection). Cell type and time point are not known.

In its sample, this clonotype was seen a few times. The CDR3 nucleotides read TGCAGTGCTAGAAGACAGGTTAATGAAAAACTGTTTTTT. The encoded protein is CSARRQVNEKLFF. The gene calls are TRBV20-1 and TRBJ1-4, with a weak D call TRBD1 (6 bases). The CDR3 contains 13 residues. Trimming left V 2 bases short and J 4 bases short, with 8 bases between. The germline CDR1 and CDR2 sequences are DFQATT and SNEGSKA (reference sequence).

This clonotype was seen repeatedly, ten times or more. The chain uses TRBV6-5 and TRBJ2-1, with 9 bases fitting TRBD2. The CDR3 extends over 17 amino acids. Germline V CDR1 and CDR2: MNHEY, SVGAGI. V lost 2 bases and J lost 4; bases outside the gene matches: 9. CDR3 sequence reads: CASSYGIVSGSYNEQFF. For the CDR3, the DNA is TGTGCCAGCAGTTACGGTATTGTTAGCGGGAGTTACAATGAGCAGTTCTTC.

This clonotype has only a few counts. V gene TRBV5-4 combines with J gene TRBJ2-2, with TRBD2 matching 7 bases. The germline V gene encodes CDR1 SGHNT and CDR2 YYREEE (reference sequence). This CDR3 region has 14 residues. With 7 bases clipped from V and 3 bases from J, the junction kept 6 bases outside the gene matches. CDR3 DNA: TGTGCCAGCGGTAGCGGGCAGCACACCGGGGAGCTGTTTTTT. This translates into CASGSGQHTGELFF.

This clonotype was seen ten or more times. The chain couples TRBV20-1 to TRBJ2-7; D is possibly TRBD1 (5 bases). The germline CDR1 and CDR2 sequences are DFQATT and SNEGSKA (reference sequence). The CDR3 consists of 12 residues. V lost 3 bases and J lost 0, with 6 bases in between. This CDR3 reads CSASDSSYEQYF. For the CDR3, the DNA is TGCAGTGCTAGCGACAGCTCCTACGAGCAGTACTTC.

This clonotype showed up many times. The germline gene is not matched at one end of the junction; a read error may be the cause. This sequence joins TRBV5-5 and TRBJ2-3, with no clear D. The CDR3 length is 15 residues. Germline assignment: CDR1 SGHKS and CDR2 YYEKEE (reference sequence). As DNA, the CDR3 is TGTGCCAGCAGCACCCGGCAGACTCGCACAGATATTGGAGATTTT. Residues: CASSTRQTRTDIGDF.

This clonotype has a count of ten or more. The V gene is TRBV6-2 or TRBV6-3, the J gene TRBJ2-2; D unresolved. Deletions cut 2 bases from V and 2 bases from J, with 30 bases between. CDR1 MNHEY and CDR2 SVGEGT come from the germline V gene. The length of the CDR3 is 22 residues. The CDR3 bases are TGTGCCAGCAGTTACCTGCTGGAATTTTGGGTTGCAGTTCCCACAAACACCGGGGAGCTGTTTTTT. It translates to CASSYLLEFWVAVPTNTGELFF.

In its sample, this clonotype was seen many times. The chain employs TRBV7-3 and TRBJ2-6; 7 bases agree with TRBD1. CDR1 and CDR2 from the germline V gene are SGHTA and FQGTGA. With V trimmed by 1 base and J by 0 bases, 6 bases remained unmatched. CDR3 length: 18 residues. CDR3 sequence (DNA): TGTGCCAGCAGCTTAAGGGGACAGCATTACTCTGGGGCCAACGTCCTGACTTTC. Its protein is CASSLRGQHYSGANVLTF.

This clonotype was counted at least ten times. V gene TRBV5-1 combines with J gene TRBJ2-3; D gene ambiguous. This CDR3 has 13 residues. V was pared by 1 base and J by 1 base, with 4 bases between. Looked up from germline, CDR1 is SGHRS and CDR2 is YFSETQ. This CDR3 reads CASSLTGTDTQYF. CDR3 in DNA: TGCGCCAGCAGCTTGACTGGCACAGATACGCAGTATTTT.

The CDR3 loop is CASSLAGGLQETQYF. In nucleotides, the CDR3 is TGTGCCAGCAGCTTGGCGGGGGGGCTCCAAGAGACCCAGTACTTC. This rearrangement joins TRBV5-4 to TRBJ2-5, with TRBD2 matching over 8 bases. Germline values: CDR1 SGHNT, CDR2 YYREEE (reference sequence). Germline trimming cut 0 bases from V and 1 base from J; bases unmatched to any gene: 2. The CDR3 sequence is 15 residues long.

This clonotype was picked up many times. The chain employs TRBV7-9 and TRBJ2-7; 7 bases agree with TRBD2. Germline V gene data show CDR1 as SEHNR and CDR2 as FQNEAQ (reference sequence). The CDR3 spans 14 residues. Trimming at V came to 10 bases and at J to 4 bases, leaving 13 bases not matched to a gene. The CDR3 DNA reads as TGTGCCACCGTCCGGCAGCGGGGAACTTACGAGCAGTACTTC. It translates to CATVRQRGTYEQYF.

The chain uses TRBV19 and TRBJ1-3; TRBD1 is a possible D gene (6 bases). Germline V gene data show CDR1 as LNHDA and CDR2 as SQIVND (reference sequence). CDR3 size: 14 residues. The V gene lost 7 bases and the J gene lost 4 bases, with 14 bases spanning the gap. This CDR3 is CASKDRLLGNTIYF. In nucleotides, the CDR3 is TGTGCCAGTAAAGACAGGCTGCTCGGAAACACCATATATTTT.

This clonotype occurred many times. The DNA for the CDR3 is TGCAGCGTTCGCCCCCCGGGTTCCCAAGAGACCCAGTACTTC. The encoded protein is CSVRPPGSQETQYF. The chain links TRBV29-1 to TRBJ2-5; D is unresolved. This CDR3 has 14 residues. CDR1 and CDR2 from the germline V gene are SQVTM and ANQGSEA. Deletions cut 5 bases from V and 1 base from J, with 14 bases between.

The chain couples TRBV5-1 to TRBJ1-5; D ambiguous. Trimming stripped 2 bases from V and 6 bases from J, with 15 bases between. From germline, CDR1 is SGHRS and CDR2 YFSETQ. CDR3 size: 15 residues. Here the CDR3 DNA reads TGCGCCAGCAGCTTAACCGATTACGACGGTCAGCCCCAGCATTTT. Its protein is CASSLTDYDGQPQHF.

This clonotype occurred a few times. V is TRBV24-1 and J is TRBJ2-1, with 7 positions matching TRBD1. The V and J ends lost 4 bases and 8 bases, in that order; junction bases with no gene match: 13. Germline-derived CDR1 and CDR2 are KGHDR and SFDVKD. The CDR3 loop spans 16 amino acids. CDR3 sequence (DNA): TGTGCCACCAGTGACCCGAACACAGGGGCAGGCGATGAGCAGTTCTTC. It codes for CATSDPNTGAGDEQFF.

With respect to this clonotype: Just one base apart from a much larger clone, this may be a read error. The V and J genes are TRBV5-1 and TRBJ2-3; possible D gene TRBD1, 5 bases. Trimming left V 0 bases short and J 0 bases short, with 5 bases between. This CDR3 is built from 14 residues. CDR1 and CDR2 from the germline V gene are SGHRS and YFSETQ. In DNA form, the CDR3 reads TGCGCCAGCAGCTTGGGACAGAGCACAGATACGCAGTATTTT. Protein: CASSLGQSTDTQYF.

This clonotype ranks as medium-sized. The chain joins TRBV29-1 to TRBJ2-6; 7 nucleotides agree with TRBD2. Germline values: CDR1 SQVTM, CDR2 ANQGSEA. The V and J ends lost 7 bases and 1 base, in that order; junction bases with no gene match: 10. CDR3 length: 16 residues. CDR3 amino acids: CSASSGEVSGANVLTF. The DNA of the CDR3 is TGCAGCGCATCTAGCGGCGAAGTATCTGGGGCCAACGTCCTGACTTTC.

The rearrangement links TRBV25-1 to TRBJ2-7, with 10 bases that match TRBD2. CDR1 and CDR2 from the germline V gene are MGHDK and SYGVNS. V lost 5 bases to trimming and J lost 5 bases; unmatched junction nucleotides: 3. The CDR3 contains 13 residues. DNA of the CDR3: TGTGCCAGCAGTAGCGGGGGGGCCCACGAGCAGTACTTC. Encoded protein: CASSSGGAHEQYF.

This clonotype was seen a few times. This chain uses TRBV27 with TRBJ2-7, with 7 bases that match TRBD1. J gave up 4 bases and V 4 bases, and 4 bases lay outside the gene matches. The germline V gene encodes CDR1 MNHEY and CDR2 SMNVEV (reference sequence). The CDR3 contains 13 residues. CDR3 sequence (DNA): TGTGCCAGCAGTTACGGACAGGTTTACGAGCAGTACTTC. Its translation is CASSYGQVYEQYF.

The table lists this clonotype with many counts. The rearrangement joins TRBV20-1 to TRBJ2-7; tentatively, D is TRBD1 or TRBD2 (5 bases each). V lost 8 bases to trimming and J lost 3 bases, with 17 bases between them. Germline CDR1 reads DFQATT; CDR2 reads SNEGSKA (reference sequence). The CDR3 covers 13 residues. In DNA form, the CDR3 reads TGCAGTCCCCAGGTGGGACCCCGCTACGAGCAGTACTTC. It translates to CSPQVGPRYEQYF.

This rearrangement joins TRBV5-1 to TRBJ1-1, with no clear D. This CDR3 region has 14 residues. The V end was cut by 2 bases, the J end by 4 bases, with 12 bases between. CDR1 is SGHRS and CDR2 is YFSETQ in the germline V gene. CDR3 loop: CASSLAGLGTEAFF. The CDR3, as DNA: TGCGCCAGCAGCTTAGCGGGGTTGGGCACTGAAGCTTTCTTT.

This clonotype occurred many times. This chain joins TRBV3-1 and TRBJ2-7, with no clear D. The CDR3 contains 15 residues. CDR1 is LGHDT, CDR2 YNNKEL, per germline (reference sequence). Trimming stripped 2 bases from V and 0 bases from J, with 11 bases between. Here the CDR3 reads CASSQFGQHSYEQYF. In DNA form, the CDR3 reads TGTGCCAGCAGCCAATTCGGGCAGCACTCCTACGAGCAGTACTTC.